Sequencing of this T cell receptor beta chain was carried out in a study of technical replicates of blood from a handful of donors. Germline CDR1 and CDR2: MNHNY and SVGAGI (reference sequence). V shed 7 bases and J 0 bases; nucleotides not matched to a gene: 4. The CDR3 spans 16 residues. Sequenced by immunoSEQ multiplex PCR; TCRdb stores in-frame clones only, minus some. The table includes 55,000 to 75,000 clones, about 95% detected once. The chain has TRBV6-6 and TRBJ2-1, with 12 bases lining up with TRBD2. The sequenced sample was PBMCs. This TCR came from a human donor in good health. Some clones in this sample may be carry-over from other donors' samples. CDR3 sequence (DNA): TGTGCCAGCACACGGACTAGCGGGATCTCCTACAATGAGCAGTTCTTC. It is translated as CASTRTSGISYNEQFF.